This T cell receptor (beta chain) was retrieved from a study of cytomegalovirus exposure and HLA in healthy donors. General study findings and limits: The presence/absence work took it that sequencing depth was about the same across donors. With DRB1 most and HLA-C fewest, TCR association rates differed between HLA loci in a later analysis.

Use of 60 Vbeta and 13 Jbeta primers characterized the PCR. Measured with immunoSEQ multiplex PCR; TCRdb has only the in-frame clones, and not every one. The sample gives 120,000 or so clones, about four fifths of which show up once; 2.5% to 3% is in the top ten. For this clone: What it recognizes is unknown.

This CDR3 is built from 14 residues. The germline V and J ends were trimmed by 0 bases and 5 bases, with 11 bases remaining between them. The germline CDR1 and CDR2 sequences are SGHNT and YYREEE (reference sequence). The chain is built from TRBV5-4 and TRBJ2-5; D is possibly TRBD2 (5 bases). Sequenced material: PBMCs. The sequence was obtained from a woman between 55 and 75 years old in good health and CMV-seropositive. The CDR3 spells CASSLGSRGETQYF. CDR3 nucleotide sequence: TGTGCCAGCAGCTTGGGGAGCAGAGGGGAGACCCAGTACTTC. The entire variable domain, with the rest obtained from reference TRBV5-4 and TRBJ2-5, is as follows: ETGVTQSPTHLIKTRGQQVTLRCSSQSGHNTVSWYQQALGQGPQFIFQYYREEENGRGNFPPRFSGLQFPNYSSELNVNALELDDSALYLCASSLGSRGETQYFGPGTRLLVL.